This TCR beta chain was retrieved from a study of Graves' ophthalmopathy and Graves' hyperthyroidism. It was from roughly 10 ml of fresh peripheral blood that the PBMCs came. The CDR3 consists of 14 residues. V lost 3 bases and J lost 4, with 12 bases in between. Germline CDR1 is SNHLY and CDR2 is FYNNEI. From RNA, the CDR3 regions of TCR beta chains were amplified and sequenced. Scientists carried out first-round RT-PCR using HTBI primers and then a second-round multiplex PCR. TCRdb called the multiplex PCR reads again in MiXCR, with one record for every CDR3 protein. The sample has about 700,000 distinct CDR3 sequences, 35% to 45% seen once; the top ten hold more than 2.5%. This clonotype was recorded at least ten times.

This chain connects TRBV2 to TRBJ1-1; a weak D match, TRBD1 (5 bases). This receptor was taken from an adult man with Graves' ophthalmopathy. The sequenced material came from peripheral blood. CDR3 sequence: CASSETERGTEAFF. The CDR3 region has the DNA TGTGCCAGCAGTGAGACTGAAAGGGGCACTGAAGCTTTCTTT.